This T cell receptor beta chain emerged from a study of regulatory T cells in long-lasting Graves disease. Study-wide results and caveats: Favored usage of TRBV28, TRBJ1-2 and TRBJ2-5 was recorded in persistent disease. The researchers studied only peripheral blood, not thyroid tissue.

Sequencing libraries for TCR beta were prepared with iRepertoire HTBI primers and Arm-PCR of CDR3 regions. Using its own MiXCR run on the multiplex PCR reads, TCRdb lists one record per CDR3 protein. Of around 450,000 distinct CDR3 sequences in the sample, 15% were seen once. Indicated time point: newly diagnosed GD, antithyroid drugs for less than 3 months. RNA extracted from PBMCs served as the sequencing template. Patients were from an endocrinology department in Xi'an, China. This clonotype was counted many times. Its antigen is not known. This CDR3 is 14 amino acids long. From germline, CDR1 is ENHRY and CDR2 SYGVKD. V was pared by 6 bases and J by 3 bases, with 14 bases between. The same sample was also used in a study of T cells in Graves' hyperthyroidism and ophthalmopathy. That publication notes: Used for diagnoses were clinical symptoms, serum thyroxine and TRAb, thyroid ultrasound and orbital computed tomography.

V and J are TRBV10-3 and TRBJ1-2; no clear D. This sample comprised peripheral blood mononuclear cells (PBMCs), obtained at new diagnosis, from a patient treated with antithyroid drugs. The receptor comes from a woman aged 40 to 50 with Graves disease. The CDR3 protein is CAISSRPRDYGYTF. For the CDR3, the DNA is TGTGCCATCAGCTCCCGGCCCCGGGACTATGGCTACACCTTC.